Shown below are 8 T cell receptor beta chains from a single sample sequenced in a study of cytomegalovirus exposure and HLA in healthy donors. The PCR ran on 60 Vbeta and 13 Jbeta primers. Profiled with immunoSEQ multiplex PCR; TCRdb holds only in-frame clones, not every one. The table records about 220,000 clones, roughly 75% of them present only once. The sequenced sample was PBMCs. Source of these receptors: a woman aged 25-40 years in good health and CMV-seronegative.

The chain employs TRBV18 and TRBJ1-2; a possible D gene is TRBD1 (6 bases). Germline values: CDR1 KGHSH, CDR2 LQKENI. This CDR3 spans 14 amino acids. The ends were cut back, 2 bases at V and 5 bases at J, with 12 bases in the middle. CDR3 amino acids: CASSPEDRRYGYTF. CDR3 nucleotides: TGTGCCAGCTCACCAGAGGACAGACGATATGGCTACACCTTC.

This clone was found a few times. The CDR3 nucleotides read TGCGCCAGCAGTGAGTCGGGGACAGGGGGTTATGGCTACACCTTC. It encodes CASSESGTGGYGYTF. The J gene is TRBJ1-2, the V gene TRBV10-2; TRBD1 matches at 11 bases. Germline V gene sequence: CDR1 WSHSY, CDR2 SAAADI. V shed 0 bases and J 5 bases; nucleotides not matched to a gene: 2. The CDR3 extends over 15 amino acids.

J is TRBJ1-2 and V is TRBV7-2, with D uncertain. The CDR3 is 13 residues long. V was shortened by 5 bases and J by 8 bases, with 15 bases between the two germline ends. Germline-derived CDR1 and CDR2 are SGHTA and FQGNSA. The CDR3 reads CASSEPGEKGYTF. In nucleotides, the CDR3 is TGTGCCAGCAGCGAACCCGGTGAGAAAGGCTACACCTTC.

Comment on this clone: At one of its ends the junction is not consistent with the germline gene, which may arise from a read error. The chain employs TRBV7-9 and TRBJ1-4, with D maybe TRBD1 (6 bases). The CDR3 runs 14 residues. Germline V gene sequence: CDR1 SEHNR, CDR2 FQNEAQ (reference sequence). CDR3 in amino acids: CSSSPSPRGEKLFF. The CDR3 DNA sequence: TGTTCCAGCAGCCCAAGCCCCAGGGGTGAAAAACTGTTTTTT.

The chain employs TRBV27 and TRBJ1-1; D not certain. V lost 3 bases and J 5 bases, leaving 10 bases between the germline ends. Looked up from germline, CDR1 is MNHEY and CDR2 is SMNVEV (reference sequence). CDR3 length equals 13 residues. CDR3 loop: CASSFGGRTEAFF. CDR3 in DNA: TGTGCCAGCAGTTTCGGAGGGAGGACTGAAGCTTTCTTT.

The chain combines TRBV21-1 with TRBJ2-1; TRBD1 is taken as the D call from the table, unchecked against the DNA. TRBV21-1 is a documented pseudogene. The CDR3 length is 17 residues. The CDR3 region is CASSRQQGASSYNEQFF. CDR3 coding DNA: TGTGCCAGCAGCAGACAACAGGGGGCTAGCTCCTACAATGAGCAGTTCTTC.

V usage is TRBV5-1 and J usage is TRBJ2-2, with 12 positions matching TRBD2. V was pared by 0 bases and J by 5 bases, with 5 bases of the junction left unmatched. Germline-derived CDR1 and CDR2 are SGHRS and YFSETQ. The CDR3 has 17 residues. The chain's CDR3 is CASSLGLAGELTGELFF. Written as DNA, the CDR3 is TGCGCCAGCAGCTTGGGACTAGCGGGAGAACTGACCGGGGAGCTGTTTTTT. Using reference TRBV5-1 and TRBJ2-2 for the parts outside the CDR3, the full variable domain is KAGVTQTPRYLIKTRGQQVTLSCSPISGHRSVSWYQQTPGQGLQFLFEYFSETQRNKGNFPGRFSGRQFSNSRSEMNVSTLELGDSALYLCASSLGLAGELTGELFFGEGSRLTVL.

This sequence joins TRBV21-1 and TRBJ1-1. TRBV21-1 is reported as a pseudogene. This CDR3 contains 18 residues. The CDR3 spells CASSLKAARVVMNTEAFF. CDR3 bases: TGTGCCAGCAGCCTAAAGGCGGCGAGGGTGGTCATGAACACTGAAGCTTTCTTT.